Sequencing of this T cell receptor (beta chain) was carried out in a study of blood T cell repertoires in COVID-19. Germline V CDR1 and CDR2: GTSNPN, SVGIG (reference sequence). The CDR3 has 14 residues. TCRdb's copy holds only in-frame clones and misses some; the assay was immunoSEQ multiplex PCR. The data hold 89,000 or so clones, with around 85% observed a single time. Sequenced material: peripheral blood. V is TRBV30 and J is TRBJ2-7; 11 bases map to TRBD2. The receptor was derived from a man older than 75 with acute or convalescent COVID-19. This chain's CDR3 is CAFLAGGVTYEQYF. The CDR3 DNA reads TGTGCTTTCTTAGCGGGAGGGGTTACCTACGAGCAGTACTTC.